This entry features one TCR beta chain sequence. This record belongs to a study of blood T cell repertoires in COVID-19. Study details: From T cells, B-cell-depleted T cells, or PBMCs came the material, which was cDNA or gDNA.

The CDR3 sequence is 11 residues long. The V gene's germline CDR1 is GTSNPN and CDR2 SVGIG (reference sequence). Trimming left V 5 bases short and J 1 base short, with 5 bases between. Profiling relied on immunoSEQ multiplex PCR, and the TCRdb table lists in-frame clones only, not all of them. The repertoire includes roughly 400,000 clones, 90% to 95% of them detected once, and about 0.83% sits in the top ten. Enrollees, about 18 to 89 years old, lived in about two dozen US areas. Allocation to cohorts depended on clinical history reported by the participants. Sequencing input: PBMCs or T cells enriched from blood (not recorded which). This TCR was sampled from a woman in her thirties or forties who had been exposed to COVID-19. This chain connects TRBV30 to TRBJ1-1; D is unresolved. CDR3 loop: CAWAGNTEAFF. In nucleotides, the CDR3 is TGTGCCTGGGCAGGGAACACTGAAGCTTTCTTT.